These T cell receptor beta chains were read from a single sample in a study of shared clonotypes between healthy human individuals. Repertoires were generated with immunoSEQ multiplex PCR, while TCRdb's copy carries only in-frame clones and drops some. Of 2 million to 2.5 million clones listed, under 97% are singletons. Sequencing used naive CD4+ T cells sorted from blood. The receptors stem from a man aged 18 to 30 in good health. Both conserved end residues are part of each CDR3.

v_call,cdr3_aa
TRBV28,CASSSGSDTQYF
TRBV11-2,CASSAGGEQFF
TRBV18,CASSPGTGSNYGYTF
TRBV28,CASSQRFPYEQYF
TRBV29-1,CSVEGRLTDTQYF
TRBV2,CASNYQGSGSNEQFF
TRBV2,CASRERDRGYTEAFF
TRBV7-3,CASSPNDRAEQYF
TRBV9,CASSKDSSNEKLFF
TRBV29-1,CSVDPIYNEQFF
TRBV6-1,CASNKGQGNYGYTF
TRBV18,CASSGSETGVRELFF
TRBV18,CASSPSGTWGDIQYF
TRBV10-1,CASSELRLAGGQSYNEQFF
TRBV6-5,CASYTGGLKNEQYF
TRBV11-1,CASLAYGTGPTEAFF
TRBV18,CASSPREGVPYEQYF
TRBV5-1,CASSLALKQENQETQYF
TRBV20-1,CSATASGMQFF